The present T cell receptor beta chain was sequenced within a study of cytomegalovirus exposure and HLA in healthy donors. Study-wide points: Cytomegalovirus association was assigned to approximately 180 TCR beta chains.

Turning to this clone: Its cognate antigen is unknown.

The donors were part of the approximately 120-subject validation cohort, which stood apart from the 666-subject first cohort. Repertoires were generated with immunoSEQ multiplex PCR, while TCRdb's copy carries only in-frame clones and drops some. This sample yields 200,000 to 300,000 clones, of which about 90% are seen a single time; around 1.2% belongs to the top ten. V lost 5 bases and J 2 bases, leaving 9 bases between the germline ends. The CDR3 is made up of 13 amino acids. Germline V gene lookup returns CDR1 MNHEY and CDR2 SMNVEV (reference sequence). This TCR was sampled from a woman aged 30 to 39 in good health and CMV-seropositive. The rearrangement uses TRBV27 and TRBJ2-5, with D uncertain. The sample consisted of PBMCs. CDR3 loop: CASSPIEQETQYF. The CDR3 coding sequence is TGTGCCAGCAGTCCCATAGAGCAAGAGACCCAGTACTTC.